The 10 T cell receptor beta chains reported below all come from one sample, sequenced in a study of T-cell memory formation after mild COVID-19. TCRdb redid the calling of the 5' RACE reads with MiXCR, one entry per CDR3 protein. The data contain 350,000 to 550,000 distinct CDR3 sequences, about a sixth of them singletons. Sequencing was performed on PBMCs or a T cell subset sorted from them (not recorded which). These receptors were obtained from a man aged 18 to 29 who had mild COVID-19 (a few samples of this study predate the infection). Cell type and time point are not known.

In this sample, this clonotype turned up a few times. The V call is TRBV10-3, the J call TRBJ2-7, with 8 bases matching TRBD1. Germline CDR1 reads ENHRY; CDR2 reads SYGVKD. V shed 6 bases, J shed 3 bases, and the junction held 7 bases outside the gene matches. The CDR3 length is 14 residues. The CDR3 bases are TGTGCCATCAGCCGCTTACAGGGGGACTACGAGCAGTACGTC. It codes for CAISRLQGDYEQYV.

The chain is built from TRBV14 and TRBJ2-7; 14 positions match TRBD2. With V trimmed by 4 bases and J by 2 bases, 10 bases remained unmatched. The CDR3 has 18 residues. Germline CDR1 SGHDN, CDR2 FVKESK. The CDR3 bases are TGTGCCAGCAGCCGACTGGGACTAGCGGGGGACCGGACCTACGAGCAGTACTTC. The encoded protein is CASSRLGLAGDRTYEQYF.

The genes are TRBV3-1 and TRBJ1-1; D ambiguous. The CDR3 covers 16 residues. V lost 4 bases to trimming and J lost 2 bases, with 17 bases between them. Germline V CDR1 and CDR2: LGHDT, YNNKEL (reference sequence). CDR3 nucleotides: TGTGCCAGCAGCCGGTCCCCAAATACCCCAAACACTGAAGCTTTCTTT. Residues: CASSRSPNTPNTEAFF.

V usage is TRBV4-3 and J usage is TRBJ1-3; TRBD1 aligns across 9 bases. This CDR3 spans 15 amino acids. From germline, CDR1 is LGHNA and CDR2 YSLEER. J lost 4 bases, V lost 4 bases, and 5 bases had no gene match. The CDR3 region has the DNA TGCGCCAGCAGCCTAGGACAGGGGCTCGGAAACACCATATATTTT. Protein: CASSLGQGLGNTIYF.

This clonotype was detected only once. The V call is TRBV7-9, the J call TRBJ2-5; D unresolved. The DNA end lines up better with TRBJ2-7; the J call may be wrong. In germline, CDR1 is SEHNR, CDR2 FQNEAQ (reference sequence). The CDR3 is made up of 12 amino acids. CDR3 bases: TGTGCCAGCAGCTCCACCGGGCACGAGCAGTACTTC. Protein sequence: CASSSTGHEQYF.

The chain is built from TRBV7-6 and TRBJ2-3, with TRBD1 matching 9 bases. This CDR3 region has 14 residues. The V segment lost 5 bases and the J segment 6 bases; nucleotides outside the gene matches: 6. Germline V gene lookup returns CDR1 SGHVS and CDR2 FNYEAQ. The CDR3, as DNA: TGTGCCAGCAGCCAGACAGGGGGTGCGGATACGCAGTATTTT. The encoded protein is CASSQTGGADTQYF.

This clonotype was counted a few times. The rearrangement links TRBV10-3 to TRBJ1-5; no firm D call. The germline V and J ends were trimmed by 3 bases and 5 bases, with 5 bases remaining between them. CDR1 and CDR2 (germline): ENHRY, SYGVKD. This CDR3 spans 12 amino acids. The CDR3, as DNA: TGTGCCATCAGTGACTCCTATCAGCCCCAGCATTTT. It specifies CAISDSYQPQHF.

This clonotype has only a few counts. The V call is TRBV15, the J call TRBJ2-7; D might be TRBD2 (7 bases). This CDR3 spans 13 amino acids. CDR1 and CDR2 from the germline V gene are LNHNV and YYDKDF (reference sequence). The ends were cut back, 1 base at V and 9 bases at J, with 13 bases in the middle. CDR3 DNA sequence: TGTGCCACCAGCAGAGCCCGGGGGGCAAGGCAGTACGTC. As protein: CATSRARGARQYV.

This clonotype was picked up a small number of times. The J gene is TRBJ2-3, the V gene TRBV7-3; 13 positions match TRBD2. The CDR3 sequence is 19 residues long. The germline V gene has CDR1 SGHTA and CDR2 FQGTGA. The trim removed 2 bases at V and 9 bases at J, leaving 17 bases unmatched. In DNA form, the CDR3 reads TGTGCCAGCAGCTTAGTTTGGGAGACTAGCGGGGGGCCTCTGACAACGCAGTATTTT. It specifies CASSLVWETSGGPLTTQYF.

The chain uses TRBV4-2 and TRBJ2-7; D possibly corresponds to TRBD2 (5 bases). From germline, CDR1 is LGHNA and CDR2 YNFKEQ. The V gene lost 4 bases and the J gene lost 3 bases, with 10 bases spanning the gap. CDR3 length: 13 residues. CDR3 nucleotide sequence: TGTGCCAGCAGCCGGGAGCTTGACTACGAGCAGTACTTC. Translating it yields CASSRELDYEQYF.